This T cell receptor (beta chain) was captured in a study of cytotoxic CD8 clonotypes in ibrutinib-treated CLL. Sequencing was performed with immunoSEQ multiplex PCR; in TCRdb, only in-frame clones are kept and a portion is missing. This sample carries about 310,000 clones, almost 80% of them seen once, and the ten largest clones take over 5.5%. Germline-derived CDR1 and CDR2 are SGHDT and YYEEEE. This CDR3 contains 18 residues. The germline V and J ends were trimmed by 4 bases and 4 bases, with 26 bases remaining between them. This specimen was PBMCs, taken before ibrutinib treatment. This sequence joins TRBV5-6 and TRBJ1-2; a possible D gene is TRBD1 (6 bases). This clonotype was obtained from a human donor with chronic lymphocytic leukemia. This chain's CDR3 is CASSRVRAPIWGLYGYTF. The CDR3 nucleotides are TGTGCCAGCAGCCGGGTCCGGGCGCCGATCTGGGGGCTCTATGGCTACACCTTC.